This T cell receptor beta chain was obtained from a study of T cell changes during pregnancy in multiple sclerosis (dated 2019 in TCRdb). In terms of the full investigation: The study looked at changes in the T cell repertoire across pregnancy in women with multiple sclerosis.

Library prep was done by the immunoSEQ multiplex PCR assay. TCRdb stores this immuneACCESS table with in-frame sequences only. Part of the clones is absent; in the studies checked, under half of the shortfall reflects unresolved V genes, and no reason is known for the rest. The sample yields 60,000 to 70,000 clones; roughly nine tenths were counted once. Clones ranked in the top ten supply 1% to 1.5% of the sample. Comments on this clone: Its antigen remains undetermined. No base-level quality is on record; no much larger clone is a single base apart.

CDR1 and CDR2 are read off the germline V gene (reference sequence) as SEHNR and FQNEAQ. The CDR3 measures 17 amino acids from cysteine to phenylalanine. Just the 51-base CDR3 DNA is kept, in frame starting at base 1. V is pruned by 1 base and J by 4 bases, leaving 13 bases of the junction without a gene match. This clonotype originated in a female donor in good health, enrolled as a control in a pregnancy study. Sequenced here: peripheral blood, sampled after pregnancy. The chain uses TRBV7-9 and TRBJ2-7; 7 of the junction bases match TRBD1. The CDR3 region reads CASSLGGVGGLFYEQYF. The DNA sequence reads TGTGCCAGCAGCTTAGGGGGCGTAGGGGGCCTATTTTACGAGCAGTACTTC. Full variable domain (CDR3 extended with the reference TRBV7-9 and TRBJ2-7 proteins): DTGVSQNPRHKITKRGQNVTFRCDPISEHNRLYWYRQTLGQGPEFLTYFQNEAQLEKSRLLSDRFSAERPKGSFSTLEIQRTEQGDSAMYLCASSLGGVGGLFYEQYFGPGTRLTVT.